The clone carrying this T cell receptor (beta chain) qualifies as medium-sized. Germline CDR1 MNHNY, CDR2 SVGAGI (reference sequence). This CDR3 is built from 18 residues. The ends were cut back, 5 bases at V and 3 bases at J, with 20 bases in the middle. Peripheral blood genomic DNA, not sorted cells or RNA, was the template. This record comes from a study of T cell repertoires in aging, cancer and after chemotherapy. A mixed TRB-A/B primer pool amplified rearranged TRB by multiplex touch-down PCR. TCRdb re-analysed the multiplex PCR reads in MiXCR, keeping a single row per CDR3 protein. The table shows approximately 1,500 distinct CDR3 sequences, with 20% occurring only once.

Material for sequencing was blood. The source is a human donor with a solid tumor. V and J are TRBV6-6 and TRBJ1-6; possible D gene TRBD1, 5 bases. This chain's CDR3 is CASSEGGSGLDYNSPLHF. CDR3 in DNA: TGTGCCAGCAGTGAAGGAGGTTCGGGACTTGACTATAATTCACCCCTCCACTTT.